This T cell receptor beta chain was sequenced for a study of CD8+ T cells in alopecia areata (dated by TCRdb to between 2017 and 2018). Describing the broader study: Treated patients were enrolled in an open-label pilot trial of oral tofacitinib, 5 to 10 mg twice daily, for moderate-to-severe alopecia areata. Tofacitinib was given for 6 to 18 months, followed by 6 months of follow-up off drug to assess delayed response and recurrence. The SALT score, which quantifies the percentage of affected scalp surface area, was used to measure disease severity in treated patients. To study T cell clonal expansion in alopecia areata, the researchers applied high-throughput TCRbeta sequencing to both the C3H/HeJ mouse model and human patients. Human TCRbeta sequencing covered scalp tissue and sorted CD4+ and CD8+ peripheral blood T cells from patchy and totalis/universalis alopecia areata patients and healthy controls. Tofacitinib-treated patients had biopsies at baseline and at 4 and 24 weeks of treatment, with a later scalp biopsy in several patients. Scalp clonality was compared among normal scalp (n=4), patchy alopecia areata scalp (n=8), and alopecia totalis/universalis scalp (n=8). RNA was extracted with the PAXgene miRNA kit for fixed scalp, the miRNeasy kit for PBMCs, and the RNeasy kit for mouse skin. immunoSEQ multiplex PCR using 35 Vbeta forward primers and 13 Jbeta reverse primers was used to amplify TCRbeta CDR3 regions.

The CDR3 measures 15 amino acids from cysteine to phenylalanine. The sequence is cut down to CDR3 DNA, 45 bases in frame from base 1. CDR1 and CDR2, looked up from the germline V gene, are SQVTM and ANQGSEA. V and J are trimmed by 7 bases and 0 bases, and the gene matches miss 8 bases of the junction. Read against the paper, the sample's time point label means: roughly 27 days on oral tofacitinib. The sample's treatment or condition label is to be understood as: oral pan-JAK inhibitor, 5-10 mg twice daily. Peripheral blood and lesional scalp punch biopsies were obtained from patients with alopecia areata. After PBMCs were isolated by density centrifugation and stained for CD3, CD4 and CD8, a FACSAria was used to sort CD4+ and CD8+ T cells. General findings and caveats noted by the study authors: During tofacitinib treatment, many expanded lesional clones stuck around in both scalp and blood, and this persistence may partly explain why relapse happens after treatment is stopped. Because the treated cohort was small and included a single nonresponder, larger studies are needed to assess links between baseline CD8+ expansion and response. Higher clonality and more expanded CD8+ clones were observed in lesional scalp than in normal scalp, particularly in alopecia totalis/universalis, a finding suggestive of antigenic drive. Unlike mouse skin, which is dominated by gammadelta T cells, normal human skin has resident alphabeta T cells that are also sequenced, and this complicates analysis of the scalp TCR repertoire. Scalp clonality and the number of expanded CD8+ clones among the top 100 scalp clones were significantly decreased by tofacitinib. Shared TCR sequences between patients were less evident than in mice, which may be partly attributable to HLA diversity in the patient population.

This clone was observed a handful of times. Its antigen target is currently unknown. It has no much larger one-base neighbor in the sample; base qualities were not kept. The library was produced with the immunoSEQ multiplex PCR assay. RNA was extracted from all samples and reverse transcribed into cDNA, which served as template for TCR sequencing. SuperScript III was used for first-strand cDNA synthesis, primed with a 2:1 mix of oligo-dT and random hexamers. A synthetic immune receptor repertoire was used to assess amplification bias, and residual bias was removed computationally. The authors processed their data as follows. After raw reads were preprocessed to remove errors, the CDR3 was defined following IMGT conventions as running from the conserved cysteine to phenylalanine. To get clonality, Shannon entropy was normalized by log2 of the number of productive unique TCRs and the result was subtracted from 1. CD4 or CD8 identity of scalp clones was inferred by cross-referencing scalp TCRbeta sequences with sorted blood CD4 and CD8 repertoires. The source is immuneACCESS, and TCRdb retained only in-frame sequences with V and J called. Part of the clones is not carried over; for the studies checked, unresolved V genes explain less than half of this, and the remainder is unexplained. V, J and clone size reflect that table, while D and trimming were determined from the DNA. The sample table shows fewer than 150,000 clones, and 58% are seen once. The ten top clones hold 25% to 30% of the sample.

The sample in question was CD8+ T cells sorted from blood, obtained at week 4, from a patient treated with tofacitinib. The TCR originated in a human donor with alopecia areata. The chain was built from TRBV29-1 and TRBJ2-2, with 7 bases in between that match TRBD2. The DNA is TGCAGCGCCCGTGGCGGGACTACGAACACCGGGGAGCTGTTTTTT. Translation gives CSARGGTTNTGELFF.